A selection of T cell receptor beta chains follows, all from one sample in a study of blood T cell repertoires in COVID-19. Repertoires were generated with immunoSEQ multiplex PCR, while TCRdb's copy carries only in-frame clones and drops some. This sample carries tens of thousands of clones, 70% to 90% of them seen once, and the ten largest clones take roughly 18%. The sample comprised peripheral blood. The receptors shown here come from a woman of 80 years or more with acute or convalescent COVID-19. Both conserved end residues are part of each CDR3. The D gene is left open where the match is weak. Expanded clones are given a class, and other clones once, few, many or no size at all.

clone size	D gene	V gene	J gene	CDR3 protein	CDR3 DNA
-	-	TRBV4-1	TRBJ1-5	CASSHQQGNQPQHF	TGCGCCAGCAGCCACCAACAGGGAAATCAGCCCCAGCATTTT
-	TRBD1	TRBV28	TRBJ2-7	CASSAGTGPAEQYF	TGTGCCAGCAGTGCCGGGACAGGGCCCGCCGAGCAGTACTTC
-	-	TRBV7-2	TRBJ2-5	CASSFSAGTQYF	TGTGCCAGCAGCTTTAGCGCGGGGACCCAGTACTTC
-	TRBD1	TRBV27	TRBJ1-4	CASTGGNGEKLFF	TGTGCCAGTACAGGGGGCAACGGTGAAAAACTGTTTTTT
-	TRBD1	TRBV11-2	TRBJ2-3	CASSLDRQGATDTQYF	TGTGCCAGCAGCTTAGATCGGCAGGGGGCCACAGATACGCAGTATTTT
-	-	TRBV10-1	TRBJ2-3	CASSESIARSTDTQYF	TGCGCCAGCAGTGAGTCGATTGCGAGGAGCACAGATACGCAGTATTTT
-	TRBD1	TRBV9	TRBJ1-1	CASSVGGTANTEAFF	TGTGCCAGCAGCGTAGGCGGGACAGCGAACACTGAAGCTTTCTTT
-	-	TRBV9	TRBJ1-4	CASNPGAANEKLFF	TGTGCCAGCAACCCGGGAGCGGCTAATGAAAAACTGTTTTTT
-	TRBD1	TRBV5-4	TRBJ1-1	CASSYGTGKMNTEAFF	TGTGCCAGCAGCTACGGGACAGGGAAGATGAACACTGAAGCTTTCTTT
-	-	TRBV5-1	TRBJ2-2	CASSLAQIGVTGELFF	TGCGCCAGCAGCTTGGCACAGATCGGGGTCACCGGGGAGCTGTTTTTT
-	TRBD1	TRBV28	TRBJ1-6	CASSLGQGRESSPLHF	TGTGCCAGCAGTTTAGGACAGGGACGAGAAAGTTCACCCCTCCACTTT
-	TRBD1	TRBV7-2	TRBJ2-7	CASSRQGVNEQYF	TGTGCCAGCAGTCGACAGGGTGTCAACGAGCAGTACTTC
-	TRBD1	TRBV24-1	TRBJ1-2	CATSGPGQGAYGYTF	TGTGCCACCAGTGGGCCGGGACAGGGGGCCTATGGCTACACCTTC
-	-	TRBV6-5	TRBJ1-5	CASKGPGNQPQHF	TGTGCCAGCAAAGGGCCGGGAAATCAGCCCCAGCATTTT
-	TRBD1	TRBV28	TRBJ1-2	CASDRQGYYGYTF	TGTGCCAGCGACAGACAGGGGTACTATGGCTACACCTTC
-	TRBD2	TRBV10-3	TRBJ2-1	CAISETPGSGRIGEQFF	TGTGCCATCAGTGAGACCCCAGGTAGCGGGAGGATCGGTGAGCAGTTCTTC
-	TRBD2	TRBV6-5	TRBJ2-7	CASSPGLAAYEQYF	TGTGCCAGCAGTCCGGGACTAGCGGCCTACGAGCAGTACTTC
-	TRBD1	TRBV24-1	TRBJ1-5	CATQGQAGDQPQHF	TGTGCCACCCAGGGACAGGCCGGTGATCAGCCCCAGCATTTT
-	TRBD1	TRBV18	TRBJ1-6	CASSRTGRDSPLHF	TGTGCCAGCTCTCGGACAGGGCGGGATTCACCCCTCCACTTT
-	-	TRBV5-1	TRBJ2-7	CASSEEPALVGKQYF	TGCGCCAGCAGCGAGGAGCCGGCTCTGGTTGGCAAGCAGTACTTC
-	-	TRBV6-1	TRBJ1-1	CASSEVQRTEAFF	TGTGCCAGCAGTGAGGTACAGCGGACTGAAGCTTTCTTT
-	-	TRBV19	TRBJ2-7	CASSIGGAPYEQYF	TGTGCCAGTAGTATAGGTGGGGCCCCCTACGAGCAGTACTTC
-	-	TRBV6-4	TRBJ2-2	CASSLGTFGELFF	TGTGCCAGCAGTCTCGGGACATTCGGGGAGCTGTTTTTT
-	-	TRBV9	TRBJ1-3	CASSPDPRGSGNTIYF	TGTGCCAGCAGCCCAGATCCGCGCGGCTCTGGAAACACCATATATTTT
-	TRBD2	TRBV4-1	TRBJ2-3	CASSQDVLAGGGGTDTQYF	TGCGCCAGCAGCCAAGATGTCCTAGCGGGGGGAGGGGGCACAGATACGCAGTATTTT
-	-	TRBV4-1	TRBJ2-1	CASSQGASLRNEQFF	TGCGCCAGCAGCCAAGGAGCGAGCCTTAGGAATGAGCAGTTCTTC
-	TRBD2	TRBV28	TRBJ2-7	CATSGGVGKYF	TGTGCCACCTCGGGGGGGGTCGGGAAGTACTTC
few	-	TRBV9	TRBJ1-2	CASSVVGGWDGYTF	TGTGCCAGCAGCGTAGTAGGGGGTTGGGATGGCTACACCTTC
-	TRBD2	TRBV27	TRBJ2-1	CASSSGTRSDEQFF	TGTGCCAGCAGCTCCGGGACTAGGTCGGACGAGCAGTTCTTC
-	-	TRBV2	TRBJ2-3	CASSDRVTDTQYF	TGTGCCAGCAGTGACAGGGTCACAGATACGCAGTATTTT
-	-	TRBV28	TRBJ2-7	CASSSPSTTATYEQYF	TGTGCCAGCAGTTCCCCTAGTACCACGGCAACGTACGAGCAGTACTTC
-	-	TRBV5-1	TRBJ2-3	CASSPRLERGTDTQYF	TGCGCCAGCAGCCCGAGACTAGAGAGGGGCACAGATACGCAGTATTTT
-	TRBD1	TRBV28	TRBJ1-4	CATRQGAQEKLFF	TGTGCCACCCGACAGGGGGCCCAGGAAAAACTGTTTTTT
few	-	TRBV12-3/TRBV12-4	TRBJ2-7	CASSPFVEQYF	TGTGCCAGCAGTCCCTTCGTCGAGCAGTACTTC
-	-	TRBV3-1/TRBV3-2	TRBJ1-5	CASSLGTQPQHF	TGTGCCAGCAGCCTCGGTACCCAGCCCCAGCATTTT
-	-	TRBV24-1	TRBJ2-5	CATSGTPLEGWETQYF	TGTGCCACCAGTGGTACCCCTCTTGAGGGATGGGAGACCCAGTACTTC
-	-	TRBV6-5	TRBJ1-1	CASSPLEGVTEAFF	TGTGCCAGCAGCCCCCTGGAGGGAGTCACTGAAGCTTTCTTT
-	-	TRBV10-3	TRBJ1-1	CAISEVGGEAFF	TGTGCCATCAGTGAAGTCGGAGGTGAAGCTTTCTTT
-	-	TRBV5-1	TRBJ1-6	CASSLVQGTNSPLHF	TGCGCCAGCAGCTTGGTGCAGGGGACCAATTCACCCCTCCACTTT
-	TRBD1	TRBV7-2	TRBJ2-1	CASSVTTGVNEQFF	TGTGCCAGCAGCGTAACTACAGGGGTTAATGAGCAGTTCTTC
-	TRBD1	TRBV5-5	TRBJ1-1	CASRVMDRASTEAFF	TGTGCCAGCAGAGTTATGGACAGGGCGTCCACTGAAGCTTTCTTT
-	-	TRBV10-1	TRBJ1-2	CASSAGTKSGYTF	TGCGCCAGCAGCGCCGGGACAAAATCCGGCTACACCTTC
-	TRBD1	TRBV5-1	TRBJ2-6	CATRQGMDFSGANVLTF	TGCGCCACCAGACAGGGAATGGATTTCTCTGGGGCCAACGTCCTGACTTTC
-	TRBD1	TRBV27	TRBJ1-2	CASGSADRVYGYTF	TGTGCCAGCGGCTCTGCGGACAGGGTCTATGGCTACACCTTC
few	TRBD2	TRBV6-4	TRBJ2-1	CASSDSGLADYNEQFF	TGTGCCAGCAGTGACTCGGGACTAGCGGATTACAATGAGCAGTTCTTC
once	-	TRBV7-2	TRBJ1-3	CASSLMPMTVVPGNTIYF	TGTGCCAGCAGCTTAATGCCCATGACAGTGGTACCTGGAAACACCATATATTTT
once	-	TRBV18	TRBJ1-1	CASSLRDSNTEAFF	TGTGCCAGCTCCCTCAGGGATTCGAACACTGAAGCTTTCTTT
-	TRBD2	TRBV19	TRBJ2-3	CASSRVAGVSGADTQYF	TGTGCCAGTAGTAGGGTAGCGGGAGTATCCGGGGCAGATACGCAGTATTTT